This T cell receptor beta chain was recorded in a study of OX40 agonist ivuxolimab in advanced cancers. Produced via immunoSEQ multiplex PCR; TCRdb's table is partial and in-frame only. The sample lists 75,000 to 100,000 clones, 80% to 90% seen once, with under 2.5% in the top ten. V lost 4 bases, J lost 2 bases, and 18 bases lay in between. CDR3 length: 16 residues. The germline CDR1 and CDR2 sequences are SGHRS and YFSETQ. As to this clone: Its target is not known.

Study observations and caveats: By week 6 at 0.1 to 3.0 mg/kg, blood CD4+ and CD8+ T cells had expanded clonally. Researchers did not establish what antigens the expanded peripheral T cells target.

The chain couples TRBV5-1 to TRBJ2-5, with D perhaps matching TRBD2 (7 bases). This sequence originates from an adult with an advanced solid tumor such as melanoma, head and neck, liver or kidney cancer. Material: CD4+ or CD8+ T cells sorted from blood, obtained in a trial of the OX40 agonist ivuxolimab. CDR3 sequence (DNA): TGCGCCAGCAGCCAGAACGGGGGGCGACTACAAGAGACCCAGTACTTC. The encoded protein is CASSQNGGRLQETQYF. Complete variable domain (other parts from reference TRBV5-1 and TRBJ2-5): KAGVTQTPRYLIKTRGQQVTLSCSPISGHRSVSWYQQTPGQGLQFLFEYFSETQRNKGNFPGRFSGRQFSNSRSEMNVSTLELGDSALYLCASSQNGGRLQETQYFGPGTRLLVL.